The 32 T cell receptor beta chains presented below share a single source sample, sequenced in a study of response to subunit inactivated influenza vaccine. Each CDR3 protein is one row after TCRdb ran MiXCR on the RT-PCR reads. The repertoire holds about 540,000 distinct CDR3 sequences, with under 30% as singletons. The same sample was also studied in work on T cells expressing NK-cell markers. That report adds: UMIs accompanied the 5'RACE template switching by which TCR beta cDNA was made.

The sample consisted of CD4+ T cells sorted from PBMCs, taken about 12 days after vaccination. These TCRs come from a man aged 45-65 years who received an inactivated influenza vaccine.

The gene calls are TRBV6-1 and TRBJ2-7; the D gene is possibly TRBD2 (6 bases). Germline CDR1 MNHNS, CDR2 SASEGT. Trimming took off 6 bases at V and 2 bases at J, with 23 bases between the two ends. CDR3 length equals 17 residues. Here the CDR3 reads CASRRGSGTGFTYEQYF. In DNA form, the CDR3 reads TGTGCCAGCAGACGAGGATCCGGGACTGGCTTCACCTACGAGCAGTACTTC.

This clonotype was recorded a few times. This sequence joins TRBV3-1 and TRBJ2-5; weak D call: TRBD1 (5 bases). The V and J ends lost 1 base and 2 bases respectively, with 11 bases between them. The germline gives CDR1 LGHDT, CDR2 YNNKEL (reference sequence). This CDR3 comprises 15 residues. The CDR3 sequence is CASSQAGRAQETQYF. The CDR3 nucleotides are TGTGCCAGCAGCCAAGCAGGCAGGGCGCAAGAGACCCAGTACTTC.

This clonotype was counted once. The V call is TRBV6-2 or TRBV6-3, the J call TRBJ2-5; TRBD2 matches 8 bases. Germline loops: CDR1 MNHEY, CDR2 SVGEGT. There are 17 residues in the CDR3. The V gene end was trimmed by 5 bases and the J gene end by 2 bases; junction bases not matched to a gene: 13. The CDR3 DNA reads as TGTGCCAGCAGTCCCGGAAAGCGAGCGGGGGTACAAGAGACCCAGTACTTC. Translating it yields CASSPGKRAGVQETQYF.

In this sample, this clonotype turned up a few times. V usage is TRBV12-3 or TRBV12-4 and J usage is TRBJ2-3, with a possible D match to TRBD2 (5 bases). V was cut by 10 bases and J by 2 bases, with 13 bases left in between. There are 13 residues in the CDR3. CDR3 protein: CANGIGNTDTQYF. DNA for the CDR3: TGTGCCAACGGGATAGGGAACACAGATACGCAGTATTTT.

For this clonotype: A junction end diverges from the germline sequence, so it may reflect a read error. V gene TRBV7-2 combines with J gene TRBJ2-5; TRBD2 matches 11 bases. The CDR3 has 15 amino acids. Germline CDR1 SGHTA, CDR2 FQGNSA. The CDR3 bases are TGTGCCAGCAGACTAGCGGGGGTGACTCAAGGGACCCAGTACTTC. Protein: CASRLAGVTQGTQYF.

The chain carries TRBV11-2 and TRBJ2-4; the match to TRBD2 covers 8 bases. V lost 0 bases and J lost 0; bases outside the gene matches: 10. This CDR3 region has 19 residues. CDR1 and CDR2 (germline): SGHAT, FQNNGV. The CDR3 is CASSLDTGGAILAKNIQYF. Here the CDR3 DNA reads TGTGCCAGCAGCTTAGATACGGGGGGGGCGATATTAGCCAAAAACATTCAGTACTTC.

The V call is TRBV7-2, the J call TRBJ1-1, with 7 positions matching TRBD1. V was pared by 5 bases and J by 0 bases, with 6 bases of the junction left unmatched. In germline, CDR1 is SGHTA, CDR2 FQGNSA. The CDR3 has 15 residues. CDR3 in amino acids: CASSLRQGMNTEAFF. The CDR3 bases are TGTGCCAGCAGCCTTAGACAGGGTATGAACACTGAAGCTTTCTTT.

In its sample, this clonotype was seen many times. The chain combines TRBV20-1 with TRBJ2-1; D might be TRBD2 (5 bases). V was pared by 3 bases and J by 3 bases, with 6 bases between. This CDR3 has 12 residues. Germline loops: CDR1 DFQATT, CDR2 SNEGSKA (reference sequence). The CDR3 nucleotides are TGCAGTGCTAGCACTAGCTACAATGAGCAGTTCTTC. It yields the protein CSASTSYNEQFF.

The genes are TRBV5-1 and TRBJ2-1; TRBD2 matches 8 bases. Germline loops: CDR1 SGHRS, CDR2 YFSETQ. With 4 bases clipped from V and 2 bases from J, the junction kept 5 bases outside the gene matches. CDR3 length: 15 amino acids. The CDR3 nucleotides read TGCGCCAGCAGCCCGGGACTAGATACCTACAATGAGCAGTTCTTC. It yields the protein CASSPGLDTYNEQFF.

The chain uses TRBV4-2 and TRBJ2-1; TRBD2 agrees at 11 bases. This CDR3 contains 16 residues. V shed 0 bases and J 8 bases; nucleotides not matched to a gene: 6. CDR1 is LGHNA and CDR2 is YNFKEQ in the germline V gene. CDR3 coding DNA: TGTGCCAGCAGCCAAGAGTATAGCGGGAGGGTCCATGAGCAGTTCTTC. Its translation is CASSQEYSGRVHEQFF.

The V gene is TRBV5-1, the J gene TRBJ2-5, with 9 positions matching TRBD1. The trim removed 0 bases at V and 4 bases at J, leaving 4 bases unmatched. The CDR3 consists of 15 residues. Germline loops: CDR1 SGHRS, CDR2 YFSETQ. For the CDR3, the DNA is TGCGCCAGCAGCTTGGATGGACAGGGGACAGAGACCCAGTACTTC. It yields the protein CASSLDGQGTETQYF.

This chain connects TRBV6-5 to TRBJ2-6; TRBD1 aligns across 8 bases. Germline-derived CDR1 and CDR2 are MNHEY and SVGAGI. This CDR3 spans 17 amino acids. The V segment lost 5 bases and the J segment 2 bases; nucleotides outside the gene matches: 8. As DNA, the CDR3 is TGTGCCAGCAGTCACCGTGGACAGGGAACTGGGGCCAACGTCCTGACTTTC. This sequence encodes CASSHRGQGTGANVLTF.

The rearrangement links TRBV11-2 to TRBJ1-1; no definite D call. Germline V gene lookup returns CDR1 SGHAT and CDR2 FQNNGV. V was clipped by 3 bases and J by 11 bases, with 13 bases between them. The CDR3 contains 12 residues. In nucleotides, the CDR3 is TGTGCCAGCAGCTTTTTGGACGGGAAGGCTTTCTTT. It translates to CASSFLDGKAFF.

This clonotype was recorded a few times. V is TRBV2 and J is TRBJ2-3; 7 positions agree with TRBD2. This CDR3 spans 13 amino acids. Germline values: CDR1 SNHLY, CDR2 FYNNEI. V shed 8 bases, J shed 5 bases, and the junction held 7 bases outside the gene matches. CDR3 coding DNA: TGTGCCAGCGGGGGGGGACTCCGAGATACGCAGTATTTT. Encoded protein: CASGGGLRDTQYF.

This chain links TRBV15 with TRBJ1-4; D is undetermined. Trimming stripped 3 bases from V and 6 bases from J, with 14 bases between. The CDR3 is 15 amino acids. Per the germline V gene, CDR1 is LNHNV and CDR2 is YYDKDF (reference sequence). Written as DNA, the CDR3 is TGTGCCACCAGCAGGGACGGAGCCGCTGATGAAAAACTGTTTTTT. This codes for CATSRDGAADEKLFF. Combining the CDR3 with reference TRBV15 and TRBJ1-4 gives the whole variable domain DAMVIQNPRYQVTQFGKPVTLSCSQTLNHNVMYWYQQKSSQAPKLLFHYYDKDFNNEADTPDNFQSRRPNTSFCFLDIRSPGLGDTAMYLCATSRDGAADEKLFFGSGTQLSVL.

This clonotype has a handful of counts. This chain uses TRBV29-1 with TRBJ2-3, with 11 bases fitting TRBD2. The germline gives CDR1 SQVTM, CDR2 ANQGSEA. V shed 7 bases, J shed 2 bases, and the junction held 8 bases outside the gene matches. The CDR3 consists of 15 residues. The chain's CDR3 is CSAATSGVYTDTQYF. For the CDR3, the DNA is TGCAGCGCAGCGACTAGCGGGGTCTACACAGATACGCAGTATTTT.

The V call is TRBV28, the J call TRBJ1-6; D gene uncertain. With 2 bases removed from V and 9 bases from J, the gap between germline ends came to 11 bases. This CDR3 has 14 amino acids. Per germline, CDR1 MDHEN and CDR2 SYDVKM. DNA of the CDR3: TGTGCCAGCAGTTTAGGTGGCATAGGTTCACCCCTCCACTTT. Translating it yields CASSLGGIGSPLHF.

The chain uses TRBV7-2 and TRBJ2-1; the D gene is possibly TRBD2 (6 bases). Per the germline V gene, CDR1 is SGHTA and CDR2 is FQGNSA. CDR3 size: 16 residues. The V and J ends lost 4 bases and 2 bases respectively, with 15 bases between them. CDR3 nucleotides: TGTGCCAGCAGCTCCGGAGCGGGCAACACCTACAATGAGCAGTTCTTC. Amino acid sequence: CASSSGAGNTYNEQFF. The full variable domain, rest sourced from reference TRBV7-2 and TRBJ2-1, is GAGVSQSPSNKVTEKGKDVELRCDPISGHTALYWYRQSLGQGLEFLIYFQGNSAPDKSGLPSDRFSAERTGGSVSTLTIQRTQQEDSAVYLCASSSGAGNTYNEQFFGPGTRLTVL.

The V and J genes are TRBV7-2 and TRBJ1-1; maybe TRBD1 (5 bases). This CDR3 has 14 residues. Trimming removed 5 bases at V and 1 base at J, with 11 bases between. Germline CDR1 is SGHTA and CDR2 is FQGNSA. The CDR3 nucleotides read TGTGCCAGCAGCCCTGGACACGCGAACACTGAAGCTTTCTTT. This encodes CASSPGHANTEAFF.

This clonotype occurred a few times. The chain links TRBV7-9 to TRBJ2-7, with 9 bases aligning to TRBD1. CDR3 length equals 16 residues. V was clipped by 4 bases and J by 7 bases; unmatched bases: 14. The V gene's germline CDR1 is SEHNR and CDR2 FQNEAQ (reference sequence). CDR3 sequence: CASSSYRDRVMREQYF. CDR3 sequence (DNA): TGTGCCAGCAGCTCGTACCGGGACAGGGTAATGAGGGAGCAGTACTTC.

The chain combines TRBV28 with TRBJ1-5, with 10 nucleotides matching TRBD1. Germline V gene sequence: CDR1 MDHEN, CDR2 SYDVKM. CDR3 length equals 15 residues. J was trimmed by 6 bases and V by 7 bases; bases with no gene match: 9. The CDR3 sequence: CASTSRQGARQPQHF. The CDR3 DNA sequence: TGTGCCAGCACCTCCCGACAGGGGGCTCGTCAGCCCCAGCATTTT.

At least ten counts were recorded for this clonotype. The chain carries TRBV3-1 and TRBJ2-2, with TRBD1 matching over 12 bases. Germline CDR1 and CDR2: LGHDT and YNNKEL (reference sequence). CDR3 length equals 16 residues. After removal of 2 bases from V and 6 bases from J, the junction contained 4 bases not matched to a gene. The CDR3 DNA sequence: TGTGCCAGCAGCCAACTCCGGGACAGGGGGCCCGGGGAGCTGTTTTTT. Translating gives CASSQLRDRGPGELFF.

This clonotype was picked up a small number of times. The J gene is TRBJ2-7, the V gene TRBV3-1, with 11 bases that match TRBD1. The CDR3 contains 15 residues. Germline assignment: CDR1 LGHDT and CDR2 YNNKEL (reference sequence). J lost 6 bases, V lost 4 bases, and 8 bases had no gene match. The CDR3 spells CASSPPGQGVREQYF. In DNA, the CDR3 is TGTGCCAGCAGCCCCCCGGGACAGGGGGTTCGCGAGCAGTACTTC.

This clonotype appeared a few times. J is TRBJ2-3 and V is TRBV11-2; D perhaps matches TRBD2 (5 bases). This CDR3 comprises 14 residues. Germline V CDR1 and CDR2: SGHAT, FQNNGV. Trimming took off 4 bases at V and 7 bases at J, with 15 bases between the two ends. The CDR3, as DNA: TGTGCCAGCAGCTCTATACGGAGGATGCATACGCAGTATTTT. Translation: CASSSIRRMHTQYF. Drawing the rest from reference TRBV11-2 and TRBJ2-3, the complete variable domain is EAGVAQSPRYKIIEKRQSVAFWCNPISGHATLYWYQQILGQGPKLLIQFQNNGVVDDSQLPKDRFSAERLKGVDSTLKIQPAKLEDSAVYLCASSSIRRMHTQYFGPGTRLTVL.

The gene calls are TRBV5-6 and TRBJ2-7; 7 nucleotides agree with TRBD1. This CDR3 region has 16 residues. V shed 6 bases, J shed 4 bases, and the junction held 16 bases outside the gene matches. In germline, CDR1 is SGHDT, CDR2 YYEEEE. CDR3 sequence: CASKSLTGAGDYEQYF. In DNA form, the CDR3 reads TGTGCCAGCAAATCACTCACAGGGGCCGGGGATTACGAGCAGTACTTC.

This clonotype was seen a few times. V usage is TRBV11-1 and J usage is TRBJ2-1; no clear D. Germline lookup yields CDR1 SGHAT and CDR2 FQDESV (reference sequence). V lost 0 bases and J 4 bases, leaving 13 bases between the germline ends. The CDR3 loop spans 16 amino acids. For the CDR3, the DNA is TGTGCCAGCAGCTTAGCGCTAAATCCAGGATACAATGAGCAGTTCTTC. Translation: CASSLALNPGYNEQFF.

The V and J genes are TRBV4-3 and TRBJ2-5; 11 nucleotides match TRBD2. CDR3 length: 16 residues. CDR1 is LGHNA and CDR2 is YSLEER in the germline V gene. The V segment lost 4 bases and the J segment 4 bases; nucleotides outside the gene matches: 8. The chain's CDR3 is CASSLLAGGSAETQYF. CDR3 DNA: TGCGCCAGCAGCCTATTAGCGGGGGGGAGTGCAGAGACCCAGTACTTC.

This sequence joins TRBV7-2 and TRBJ2-1; 11 positions match TRBD2. The junction had 10 bases not matched to a gene; V was cut back by 4 bases and J by 5 bases. The germline CDR1 and CDR2 sequences are SGHTA and FQGNSA. The CDR3 is 17 residues long. The CDR3 sequence is CASSSVQGTSGNNEQFF. Here the CDR3 DNA reads TGTGCCAGCAGCTCCGTACAGGGGACTAGCGGTAACAATGAGCAGTTCTTC.

This clonotype was counted at least ten times. This chain uses TRBV4-3 with TRBJ2-2, with D unresolved. CDR3 size: 17 residues. V lost 3 bases, J lost 2 bases, and 16 bases lay in between. Germline values: CDR1 LGHNA, CDR2 YSLEER. The CDR3 DNA sequence: TGCGCCAGCAGCCACTTAGACCTTTTTGAAAACACCGGGGAGCTGTTTTTT. Its protein product is CASSHLDLFENTGELFF.

This chain uses TRBV20-1 with TRBJ2-1; 10 bases match TRBD2. The J segment lost 0 bases and the V segment lost 6 bases, leaving 11 bases of the junction unmatched. The germline V gene encodes CDR1 DFQATT and CDR2 SNEGSKA (reference sequence). This CDR3 comprises 17 residues. CDR3 bases: TGCAGTGCCCCGGTGATAGCGGGAGGTCGCTCCTACAATGAGCAGTTCTTC. This codes for CSAPVIAGGRSYNEQFF.

This clonotype was observed a handful of times. This chain links TRBV5-1 with TRBJ2-5, with D tentatively TRBD2 (6 bases). The V end lost 0 bases, the J end lost 5 bases, and 29 bases lay between the germline ends. CDR3 length: 20 amino acids. The germline gives CDR1 SGHRS, CDR2 YFSETQ. CDR3 in amino acids: CASSLDMNPSLALWGETQYF. The DNA for the CDR3 is TGCGCCAGCAGCTTGGATATGAACCCCTCTCTAGCGCTCTGGGGGGAGACCCAGTACTTC.

The table lists this clonotype with a few counts. The gene calls are TRBV5-6 and TRBJ2-7, with TRBD2 identical over 11 bases. Trimming took 5 bases from V and 0 from J; bases not matched to a gene: 10. The CDR3 has 17 amino acids. Germline assignment: CDR1 SGHDT and CDR2 YYEEEE. In DNA form, the CDR3 reads TGTGCCAGCAGTTCCAGCCAACTAGCGGGGGACTCCTACGAGCAGTACTTC. This codes for CASSSSQLAGDSYEQYF.